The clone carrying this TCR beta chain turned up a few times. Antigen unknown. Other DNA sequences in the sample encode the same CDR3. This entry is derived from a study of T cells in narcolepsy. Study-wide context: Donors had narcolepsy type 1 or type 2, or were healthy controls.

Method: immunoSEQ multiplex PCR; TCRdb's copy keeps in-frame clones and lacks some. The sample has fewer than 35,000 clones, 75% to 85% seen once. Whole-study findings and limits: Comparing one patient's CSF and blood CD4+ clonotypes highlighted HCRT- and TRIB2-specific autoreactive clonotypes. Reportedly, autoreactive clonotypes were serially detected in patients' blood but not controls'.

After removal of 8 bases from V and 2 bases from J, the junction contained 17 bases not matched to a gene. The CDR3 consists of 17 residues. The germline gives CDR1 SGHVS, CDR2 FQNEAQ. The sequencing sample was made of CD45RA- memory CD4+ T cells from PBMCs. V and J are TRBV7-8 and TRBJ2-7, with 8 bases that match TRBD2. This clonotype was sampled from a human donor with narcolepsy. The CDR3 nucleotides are TGTGCCAGCGGTTACACTGGGCGGGGGGAGGGGACCTACGAGCAGTACTTC. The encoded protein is CASGYTGRGEGTYEQYF.